The present entry profiles one T cell receptor (beta chain) with its context. The data belong to a study of blood T cell repertoires in COVID-19. Study-wide background: From the United States, Italy and Spain came samples of acute and convalescent COVID-19.

In the original workflow: Amplification of reference gene primers provided the estimated nucleated cell counts. The table came from immunoSEQ multiplex PCR; TCRdb's copy has only in-frame clones and leaves some out. For V, J and clone size, that table is used; D and trimming come from the DNA. The table has more than 100,000 clones, about 85% seen once. The sequenced sample consisted of peripheral blood. The source of this sequence is a man aged 50-59 years in a cohort sampled during active COVID-19.

Here the CDR3 reads CSASKAGTGLGEQYF. The CDR3 region has the DNA TGCAGTGCAAGTAAAGCCGGGACAGGGCTTGGGGAGCAGTACTTC. This chain connects TRBV20-1 to TRBJ2-7, with 9 bases lining up with TRBD1. Per germline, CDR1 DFQATT and CDR2 SNEGSKA (reference sequence). J gave up 7 bases and V 6 bases, and 16 bases lay outside the gene matches. The CDR3 is 15 amino acids.